A single sample gave rise to the 15 T cell receptor beta chains below, sequenced in a study of blood T cells in healthy people across ages. Together with a sample-barcoded 5' primer, a J-beta primer mix was included in a second PCR lasting about 7 to 12 cycles. MiXCR was run by TCRdb on the 5' RACE reads, yielding one entry per CDR3 protein. The repertoire has roughly 1,500,000 distinct CDR3 sequences, about 31% of them found once; the top ten carry about 11%. Sequencing input: blood. These receptors were obtained from a woman in her twenties or thirties in good health.

The chain uses TRBV12-3 or TRBV12-4 and TRBJ1-2; weak D call: TRBD1 (5 bases). The V gene lost 7 bases and the J gene lost 5 bases, with 29 bases spanning the gap. This CDR3 has 18 amino acids. The CDR3 region has the DNA TGTGCCAGCACCGATCAGGGAGACGAGTTTTCCAAAGGATATGGCTACACCTTC. Translating gives CASTDQGDEFSKGYGYTF.

This rearrangement joins TRBV12-3 or TRBV12-4 to TRBJ2-5; tentative D call: TRBD1 (5 bases). Trimming cost V 7 bases and J 5 bases, with 20 bases left between them. The CDR3 has 15 residues. CDR3 region: CASNDQDTLWETQYF. The CDR3 DNA follows: TGTGCCAGCAACGACCAGGACACCTTATGGGAGACCCAGTACTTC.

The V gene is TRBV5-1, the J gene TRBJ2-5; 8 bases agree with TRBD1. Germline V gene lookup returns CDR1 SGHRS and CDR2 YFSETQ. This CDR3 has 13 amino acids. V lost 4 bases, J lost 5 bases, and 4 bases stayed unmatched. The DNA of the CDR3 is TGCGCCAGCAGCAAGGACAGGGCGGAGACCCAGTACTTC. Amino acid sequence: CASSKDRAETQYF.

The DNA for the CDR3 is TGTGCCAGCAGCTTAAGACTAGCCCCCCAAGAGACCCAGTACTTC. Its protein is CASSLRLAPQETQYF. J is TRBJ2-5 and V is TRBV7-3, with TRBD2 matching 7 bases. Germline values: CDR1 SGHTA, CDR2 FQGTGA. V lost 1 base to trimming and J lost 1 base; unmatched junction nucleotides: 3. The CDR3 covers 15 residues.

V gene TRBV5-1 combines with J gene TRBJ2-7, with D tentatively TRBD1 (5 bases). The CDR3 totals 12 residues. Germline lookup yields CDR1 SGHRS and CDR2 YFSETQ. The V end was cut by 5 bases, the J end by 4 bases, with 10 bases between. CDR3 residues: CASRSPGYEQYF. CDR3 nucleotide sequence: TGCGCCAGCAGGTCTCCAGGGTACGAGCAGTACTTC. The full variable domain, in which reference TRBV5-1 and TRBJ2-7 provide the parts outside the CDR3, is KAGVTQTPRYLIKTRGQQVTLSCSPISGHRSVSWYQQTPGQGLQFLFEYFSETQRNKGNFPGRFSGRQFSNSRSEMNVSTLELGDSALYLCASRSPGYEQYFGPGTRLTVT.

The chain is built from TRBV20-1 and TRBJ2-1, with D perhaps matching TRBD2 (6 bases). Germline V gene data show CDR1 as DFQATT and CDR2 as SNEGSKA (reference sequence). The ends were cut back, 1 base at V and 4 bases at J, with 11 bases in the middle. CDR3 size: 14 residues. CDR3: CSARAGDRYNEQFF. DNA for the CDR3: TGCAGTGCTAGAGCGGGAGATAGGTACAATGAGCAGTTCTTC.

This clonotype was recorded a few times. J is TRBJ2-7 and V is TRBV4-1, with unresolved D. Trimming removed 1 base from V and 5 bases from J, with 18 bases in between. The CDR3 runs to 16 residues. The germline V gene encodes CDR1 MGHRA and CDR2 YSYEKL. The CDR3, as DNA: TGCGCCAGCAGCCAAGTCCCTCGGCAGCTCCGAAACGAGCAGTACTTC. As protein: CASSQVPRQLRNEQYF.

V usage is TRBV12-3 or TRBV12-4 and J usage is TRBJ2-5, with D possibly being TRBD1 or TRBD2 (5 bases each). The CDR3 consists of 14 residues. V was clipped by 7 bases and J by 2 bases, with 14 bases between them. CDR3 in DNA: TGTGCCAGCACCAAGTGGGGGTCTCAAGAGACCCAGTACTTC. This gives the protein CASTKWGSQETQYF.

This clonotype turned up a few times. This rearrangement joins TRBV5-1 to TRBJ1-6; no clear D. CDR1 SGHRS and CDR2 YFSETQ come from the germline V gene. This CDR3 spans 14 amino acids. V dropped 4 bases and J dropped 0 bases, with 5 bases sitting between them. The CDR3 DNA sequence: TGCGCCAGCAGCACCCTCTCCTATAATTCACCCCTCCACTTT. This encodes CASSTLSYNSPLHF.

The chain has TRBV6-6 and TRBJ1-5, with TRBD1 matching over 9 bases. The CDR3 is 13 amino acids. In germline, CDR1 is MNHNY, CDR2 SVGAGI (reference sequence). The J segment lost 7 bases and the V segment lost 5 bases, leaving 3 bases of the junction unmatched. DNA for the CDR3: TGTGCCAGCAGTATGGACAGGGGACAGCCCCAGCATTTT. It encodes CASSMDRGQPQHF.

This clonotype was detected only a few times. This sequence joins TRBV25-1 and TRBJ1-1; unclear D gene. This CDR3 is built from 15 residues. V was clipped by 7 bases and J by 3 bases, with 18 bases between them. CDR1 and CDR2 (germline): MGHDK, SYGVNS. The CDR3 loop is CASKVQVGRDTEAFF. DNA of the CDR3: TGTGCCAGCAAGGTCCAGGTTGGGCGGGACACTGAAGCTTTCTTT.

The chain uses TRBV5-6 and TRBJ2-7; D remains unclear. Germline CDR1 SGHDT, CDR2 YYEEEE. The CDR3 has 16 residues. V lost 3 bases to trimming and J lost 1 base, with 17 bases between them. CDR3 residues: CASSSDGLLASYEQYF. The CDR3 nucleotides are TGTGCCAGCAGCTCGGACGGCCTTCTCGCTTCCTACGAGCAGTACTTC.

This clonotype appeared a single time. This chain joins TRBV24-1 and TRBJ1-2, with D perhaps matching TRBD1 (5 bases). V shed 3 bases and J shed 1 base, with 14 bases lying between them. Germline assignment: CDR1 KGHDR and CDR2 SFDVKD. The CDR3 runs to 16 residues. The CDR3 here is CATSDTLEGSNYGYTF. The CDR3 region has the DNA TGTGCCACCAGTGATACCCTTGAGGGGAGTAACTATGGCTACACCTTC.

This clonotype was counted many times. The genes are TRBV5-1 and TRBJ2-7; 7 positions agree with TRBD1. The CDR3 length is 15 residues. Germline V gene sequence: CDR1 SGHRS, CDR2 YFSETQ. The J segment lost 0 bases and the V segment lost 4 bases, leaving 7 bases of the junction unmatched. The CDR3 sequence: CASSTETGFSYEQYF. The CDR3 region has the DNA TGCGCCAGCAGCACCGAGACAGGGTTCTCCTACGAGCAGTACTTC.

J is TRBJ1-4 and V is TRBV18; 7 nucleotides agree with TRBD1. This CDR3 region has 14 residues. The germline CDR1 and CDR2 sequences are KGHSH and LQKENI. The J segment lost 8 bases and the V segment lost 3 bases, leaving 6 bases of the junction unmatched. The CDR3 protein is CASSPTGTAEKLFF. CDR3 DNA: TGTGCCAGCTCACCCACCGGGACAGCGGAAAAACTGTTTTTT.